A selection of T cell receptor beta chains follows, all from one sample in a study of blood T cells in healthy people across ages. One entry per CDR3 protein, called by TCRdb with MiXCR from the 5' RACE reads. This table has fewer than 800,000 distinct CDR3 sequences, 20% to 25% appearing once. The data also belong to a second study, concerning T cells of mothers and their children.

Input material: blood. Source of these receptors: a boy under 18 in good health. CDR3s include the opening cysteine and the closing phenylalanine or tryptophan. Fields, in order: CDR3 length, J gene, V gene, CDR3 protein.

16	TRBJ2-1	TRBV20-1	CSARKTSGGPYNEQFF
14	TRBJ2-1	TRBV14	CASSLDNFYNEQFF
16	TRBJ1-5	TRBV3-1	CASSQFTGISNQPQHF
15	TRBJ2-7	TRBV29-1	CSVVGLAGGTYEQYF
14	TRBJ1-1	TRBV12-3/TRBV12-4	CASRPDRVNTEAFF
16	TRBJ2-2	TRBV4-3	CASSEGQGANTGELFF
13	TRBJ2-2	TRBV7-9	CASSPSHTGELFF
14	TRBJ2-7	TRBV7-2	CASSATLSSYEQCF
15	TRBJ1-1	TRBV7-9	CASILEGGLNTEAFF
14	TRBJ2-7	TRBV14	CASSRPGNPYEQYF
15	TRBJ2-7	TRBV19	CASSIGAGGLYEQHF
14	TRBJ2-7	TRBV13	CASSASGATYEQYF
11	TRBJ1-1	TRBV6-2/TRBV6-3	CASNQGVEAFF
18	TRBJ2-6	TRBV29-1	CSVESWVLGTSGANVLTF
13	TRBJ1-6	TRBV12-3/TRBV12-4	CASRGQGLSPLHF
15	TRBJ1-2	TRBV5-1	CASSLRTDYNYGYTF
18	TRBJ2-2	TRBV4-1	CASSQEDSQGLAGGELFF
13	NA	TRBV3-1	CASSQDFLETQYF
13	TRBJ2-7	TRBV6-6	CASGEAGTYEQYF
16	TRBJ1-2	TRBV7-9	CASSPPQRGAVYGYTF
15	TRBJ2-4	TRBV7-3	CASSLSQGGKNIQYF
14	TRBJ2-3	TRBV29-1	CSVRTSGISDTQYF
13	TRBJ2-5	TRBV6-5	CASIDGGTETQYF
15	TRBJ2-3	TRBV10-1	CASSPGTTFTDTQYF
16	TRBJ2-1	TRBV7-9	CASNYPHGSSYNEQFF
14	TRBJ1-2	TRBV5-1	CASSLEPANYGYTF
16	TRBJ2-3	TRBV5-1	CASSSGASEDTDTQYF
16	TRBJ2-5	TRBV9	CASSTGLAQAQETQYF
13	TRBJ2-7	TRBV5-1	CASSFDGSYERYF
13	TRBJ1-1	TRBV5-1	CASSPQFGTEAFF
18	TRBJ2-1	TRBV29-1	CSVEGQTSGSSRFNERFF
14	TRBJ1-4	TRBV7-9	CASSLIPGGGKLFF
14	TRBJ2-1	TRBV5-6	CASSFGGGGSQQFF
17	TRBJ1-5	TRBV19	CASSMYSAGQSNQPQHF
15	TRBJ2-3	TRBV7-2	CASSETRGGQNTQYF
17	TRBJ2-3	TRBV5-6	CASSLGFYDTLADTQYF
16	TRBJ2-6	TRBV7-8	CASSLARPGGANVLTF
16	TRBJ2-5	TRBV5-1	CASSAYWDSGAETQYF
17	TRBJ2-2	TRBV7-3	CASSLGPGGQNTGELFF
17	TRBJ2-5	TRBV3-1	CASSQGTGGSRKETQYF
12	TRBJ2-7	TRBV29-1	CSVESLSYEQYF
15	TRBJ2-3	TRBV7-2	CASSLTQASSDTQYF
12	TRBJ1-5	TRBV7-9	CASSLTGGPQHF
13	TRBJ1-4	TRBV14	CASSLGTYEKLFF
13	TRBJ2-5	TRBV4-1	CASSQTGVETQYF
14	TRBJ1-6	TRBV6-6	CASIPGTGNSPLHF
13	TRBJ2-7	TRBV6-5	CASRSPGGYEQYF
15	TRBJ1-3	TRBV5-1	CASSSDTGTGNTIYF
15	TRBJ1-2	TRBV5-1	CASSLAETGAWGYTF
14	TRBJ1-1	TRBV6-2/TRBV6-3	CASSGRQGPTEAFF